This is a list of T cell receptor beta chains from one sample in a study of blood T cell repertoires in COVID-19. Repertoires were generated with immunoSEQ multiplex PCR, while TCRdb's copy carries only in-frame clones and drops some. The sample records 250,000 or so clones, 70% to 90% being singletons. The sequenced sample consisted of PBMCs or T cells enriched from blood (not recorded which). The source of these receptors is a man aged 25-45 years who had recovered from COVID-19. Both conserved end residues are part of each CDR3. The D gene is left open where the match is weak. Expanded clones are given a class, and other clones once, few, many or no size at all.

NA,TRBJ1-1,NA,TRBV27,TGTGCCAGCAGCACCTTCCAGGGGTCAAGCGGTGTTGAAGCTTTCTTT,CASSTFQGSSGVEAFF
TRBD1,TRBJ2-1,NA,TRBV5-5,TGTGCCAGCAGCTTAACAGGGGGCTCCTACAATGAGCAGTTCTTC,CASSLTGGSYNEQFF
NA,TRBJ2-2,NA,TRBV25-1,TGTGCCAGCAGACAGGGCTGGACCGGGGAGCTGTTTTTT,CASRQGWTGELFF
TRBD1,TRBJ1-5,NA,TRBV7-8,TGTGCCAGCAGCGAGGGACAGATAAATCAGCCCCAGCATTTT,CASSEGQINQPQHF
NA,TRBJ2-3,few,TRBV25-1,TGTGCCAGCAGTCCCGCGTCGACAGATACGCAGTATTTT,CASSPASTDTQYF
TRBD2,TRBJ2-2,NA,TRBV7-9,TGTGCCAGCACCCCTTGGCGGGGGGCCGGGGAGCTGTTTTTT,CASTPWRGAGELFF
NA,TRBJ2-1,NA,TRBV5-5,TGTGCCAGCAGCTGGATAACAGGAGACAATGAGCAGTTCTTC,CASSWITGDNEQFF
NA,TRBJ2-5,NA,TRBV7-9,TGTGCCAGCAGCCTTCCAACCGCTCCTACGGACAGATTAGCCCAGTACTTC,CASSLPTAPTDRLAQYF
NA,TRBJ1-1,NA,TRBV5-4,TGTGCCAGCAGCTTGCGCAGGGTATCCACTGAAGCTTTCTTT,CASSLRRVSTEAFF
NA,TRBJ1-2,NA,TRBV6-2/TRBV6-3,TGTGCCAGCAGTCGCCCCGGGGAGTATGGCTACACCTTC,CASSRPGEYGYTF
NA,TRBJ1-3,NA,TRBV3-1/TRBV3-2,TGTGCCAGCTCGACAGGATCTAGAAACACCATATATTTT,CASSTGSRNTIYF
NA,TRBJ2-1,NA,TRBV7-2,TGTGCCAGCAGCTTAGAACAGGGTCAATACAATGAGCAGTTCTTC,CASSLEQGQYNEQFF
NA,TRBJ1-3,NA,TRBV5-5,TGTGCCAGCAGCAAAAACCAGGGCTCTGGAAACACCATATATTTT,CASSKNQGSGNTIYF
NA,TRBJ1-5,NA,TRBV7-4,TGTGCCAGCACCCACGCACACGGGGGGGGGAGCAATCAGCCCCAGCATTTT,CASTHAHGGGSNQPQHF
NA,TRBJ1-2,NA,TRBV18,TGTGCCAGCTCAGGACAGTATGGCTACACCTTC,CASSGQYGYTF
TRBD1,TRBJ1-2,NA,TRBV6-1,TGTGCCAGCAGTGAGAGGGGGCTTCCATATGGCTACACCTTC,CASSERGLPYGYTF
TRBD2,TRBJ2-1,NA,TRBV11-2,TGTGCCAGCAGCTCCGCCGGGACTAGCTCCTACAATGAGCAGTTCTTC,CASSSAGTSSYNEQFF
TRBD1,TRBJ1-5,NA,TRBV7-2,TGTGCCAGCAGCTCGGAAATTTGGACAGGTGATCAGCCCCAGCATTTT,CASSSEIWTGDQPQHF
TRBD1,TRBJ1-6,few,TRBV3-1/TRBV3-2,TGTGCCAGCAGCTCAGGACAGGCTTCACCCCTCCACTTT,CASSSGQASPLHF
TRBD1,TRBJ1-2,NA,TRBV19,TGTGCCAGTAGTACGGACAGGGTCTATGGCTACACCTTC,CASSTDRVYGYTF
NA,TRBJ2-3,NA,TRBV6-5,TGTGCCAGCAGATATAGCGCCCACACAGATACGCAGTATTTT,CASRYSAHTDTQYF
TRBD1,TRBJ2-7,once,TRBV5-6,TGTGCCAGCAGCCTCATGAACAGGGGGCGATCCCTCTACGAGCAGTACTTC,CASSLMNRGRSLYEQYF
NA,TRBJ1-5,NA,TRBV19,TGTGCCAGTACCCACAGGGTTCAGGGATACCAGCCCCAGCATTTT,CASTHRVQGYQPQHF
TRBD2,TRBJ2-1,NA,TRBV24-1,TGTGCCACCAGTCATGGAGCGGGAGGAACATACAATGAGCAGTTCTTC,CATSHGAGGTYNEQFF
TRBD2,TRBJ2-3,NA,TRBV3-1/TRBV3-2,TGTGCCAGCAGCCATACTAGCGGGAGGGTTTTTGGCACAGATACGCAGTATTTT,CASSHTSGRVFGTDTQYF
NA,TRBJ1-5,NA,TRBV6-5,TGTGCCAGCAGGAGGACAGAGCATCAGCCCCAGCATTTT,CASRRTEHQPQHF
TRBD2,TRBJ2-3,NA,TRBV25-1,TGTGCCAGCAGTGCTCCGGGACTATACGCAGATACGCAGTATTTT,CASSAPGLYADTQYF
TRBD2,TRBJ2-7,NA,TRBV30,TGTGCCTGGAGTGTCGGCGGGAGCTCCTACGAGCAGTACTTC,CAWSVGGSSYEQYF
TRBD1,TRBJ1-4,NA,TRBV14,TGTGCCAGCAGCCCCAGACAGGGGAGTGAAAAACTGTTTTTT,CASSPRQGSEKLFF
NA,TRBJ1-5,few,TRBV13,TGTGCCAGCAAGAAACAGGGTGGCAATCAGCCCCAGCATTTT,CASKKQGGNQPQHF
NA,TRBJ1-1,NA,TRBV6-4,TGTGCCAGCAGTGCCGCAGGGGAGGGCGAAGCTTTCTTT,CASSAAGEGEAFF
NA,TRBJ1-4,once,TRBV30,TGTGCCTGGAGAGGGCAGGGATATGGAAAACTGTTTTTT,CAWRGQGYGKLFF
NA,TRBJ2-5,once,TRBV5-1,TGCGCCAGCAGTCTGGAGGGGCCCAATTTCCAGTACTTC,CASSLEGPNFQYF
NA,TRBJ1-1,NA,TRBV15,TGTGCCACCAGCAGGGGATGGACAGAGGAAGCTTTCTTT,CATSRGWTEEAFF
TRBD1,TRBJ1-2,NA,TRBV24-1,TGTGCCACCAGTGATACCGACAGGGGAGGGAATGGCTACACCTTC,CATSDTDRGGNGYTF
NA,TRBJ2-1,NA,TRBV2,TGTGCCAGCAGTGATGAGATAAGCTCCTACAATGAGCAGTTCTTC,CASSDEISSYNEQFF
NA,TRBJ1-4,NA,TRBV21-1,TGTGCCAGCACCCGACAGGGCGCTAATGAAAAACTGTTTTTT,CASTRQGANEKLFF
NA,TRBJ1-3,NA,TRBV12-2,TGTGCAAGTCGCTTAGCCACAGGGGGATTCACGGGAAACACCATATATTTT,CASRLATGGFTGNTIYF
TRBD1,TRBJ1-4,NA,TRBV7-9,TGTGCCAGCAGCTTGCGGACAGGAATGGAGGAAAAACTGTTTTTT,CASSLRTGMEEKLFF
TRBD2,TRBJ2-1,NA,TRBV12-5,TGTGCTAGTGGTTTGAGTAGCGGGATCTCCAATGAGCAGTTCTTC,CASGLSSGISNEQFF
TRBD2,TRBJ2-7,NA,TRBV19,TGTGCCAGTAAAGCGGGAGGTACCTACGAGCAGTACTTC,CASKAGGTYEQYF
TRBD2,TRBJ2-1,NA,TRBV6-2/TRBV6-3,TGTGCCAGCAGTTTAATAGCGGGGTACTCCTACAATGAGCAGTTCTTC,CASSLIAGYSYNEQFF
TRBD1,TRBJ2-3,few,TRBV7-2,TGTGCCAGCAGCTCGCACCAGACAGGGAGTGATACGCAGTATTTT,CASSSHQTGSDTQYF
NA,TRBJ2-7,once,TRBV15,TGTGCCACCAGCAGAGTGAGGGCCTACGAGCAGTACTTC,CATSRVRAYEQYF
NA,TRBJ2-4,NA,TRBV27,TGTGCCAGCAGCCCTCATTCGGGGATCGGAAACATTCAGTACTTC,CASSPHSGIGNIQYF
NA,TRBJ2-1,few,TRBV24-1,TGTGCCACCAGTGATTTGCAGTCTCCTTACAATGAGCAGTTCTTC,CATSDLQSPYNEQFF
NA,TRBJ1-5,NA,TRBV6-2/TRBV6-3,TGTGCCAGCAGTTACACAACAGTCAATCAGCCCCAGCATTTT,CASSYTTVNQPQHF
NA,TRBJ2-2,NA,TRBV6-6,TGTGCCAGCAGTATAAGCGCACCCCCGGCCGGGGAGCTGTTTTTT,CASSISAPPAGELFF
NA,TRBJ1-2,NA,TRBV7-9,TGTGCCAGCAGCCCGCCCGCCGTAGTTGGCTACACCTTC,CASSPPAVVGYTF
NA,TRBJ2-7,NA,TRBV5-4,TGTGCCAGCAGCGCGGACCAGGGGCGAGGGTACGAGCAGTACTTC,CASSADQGRGYEQYF